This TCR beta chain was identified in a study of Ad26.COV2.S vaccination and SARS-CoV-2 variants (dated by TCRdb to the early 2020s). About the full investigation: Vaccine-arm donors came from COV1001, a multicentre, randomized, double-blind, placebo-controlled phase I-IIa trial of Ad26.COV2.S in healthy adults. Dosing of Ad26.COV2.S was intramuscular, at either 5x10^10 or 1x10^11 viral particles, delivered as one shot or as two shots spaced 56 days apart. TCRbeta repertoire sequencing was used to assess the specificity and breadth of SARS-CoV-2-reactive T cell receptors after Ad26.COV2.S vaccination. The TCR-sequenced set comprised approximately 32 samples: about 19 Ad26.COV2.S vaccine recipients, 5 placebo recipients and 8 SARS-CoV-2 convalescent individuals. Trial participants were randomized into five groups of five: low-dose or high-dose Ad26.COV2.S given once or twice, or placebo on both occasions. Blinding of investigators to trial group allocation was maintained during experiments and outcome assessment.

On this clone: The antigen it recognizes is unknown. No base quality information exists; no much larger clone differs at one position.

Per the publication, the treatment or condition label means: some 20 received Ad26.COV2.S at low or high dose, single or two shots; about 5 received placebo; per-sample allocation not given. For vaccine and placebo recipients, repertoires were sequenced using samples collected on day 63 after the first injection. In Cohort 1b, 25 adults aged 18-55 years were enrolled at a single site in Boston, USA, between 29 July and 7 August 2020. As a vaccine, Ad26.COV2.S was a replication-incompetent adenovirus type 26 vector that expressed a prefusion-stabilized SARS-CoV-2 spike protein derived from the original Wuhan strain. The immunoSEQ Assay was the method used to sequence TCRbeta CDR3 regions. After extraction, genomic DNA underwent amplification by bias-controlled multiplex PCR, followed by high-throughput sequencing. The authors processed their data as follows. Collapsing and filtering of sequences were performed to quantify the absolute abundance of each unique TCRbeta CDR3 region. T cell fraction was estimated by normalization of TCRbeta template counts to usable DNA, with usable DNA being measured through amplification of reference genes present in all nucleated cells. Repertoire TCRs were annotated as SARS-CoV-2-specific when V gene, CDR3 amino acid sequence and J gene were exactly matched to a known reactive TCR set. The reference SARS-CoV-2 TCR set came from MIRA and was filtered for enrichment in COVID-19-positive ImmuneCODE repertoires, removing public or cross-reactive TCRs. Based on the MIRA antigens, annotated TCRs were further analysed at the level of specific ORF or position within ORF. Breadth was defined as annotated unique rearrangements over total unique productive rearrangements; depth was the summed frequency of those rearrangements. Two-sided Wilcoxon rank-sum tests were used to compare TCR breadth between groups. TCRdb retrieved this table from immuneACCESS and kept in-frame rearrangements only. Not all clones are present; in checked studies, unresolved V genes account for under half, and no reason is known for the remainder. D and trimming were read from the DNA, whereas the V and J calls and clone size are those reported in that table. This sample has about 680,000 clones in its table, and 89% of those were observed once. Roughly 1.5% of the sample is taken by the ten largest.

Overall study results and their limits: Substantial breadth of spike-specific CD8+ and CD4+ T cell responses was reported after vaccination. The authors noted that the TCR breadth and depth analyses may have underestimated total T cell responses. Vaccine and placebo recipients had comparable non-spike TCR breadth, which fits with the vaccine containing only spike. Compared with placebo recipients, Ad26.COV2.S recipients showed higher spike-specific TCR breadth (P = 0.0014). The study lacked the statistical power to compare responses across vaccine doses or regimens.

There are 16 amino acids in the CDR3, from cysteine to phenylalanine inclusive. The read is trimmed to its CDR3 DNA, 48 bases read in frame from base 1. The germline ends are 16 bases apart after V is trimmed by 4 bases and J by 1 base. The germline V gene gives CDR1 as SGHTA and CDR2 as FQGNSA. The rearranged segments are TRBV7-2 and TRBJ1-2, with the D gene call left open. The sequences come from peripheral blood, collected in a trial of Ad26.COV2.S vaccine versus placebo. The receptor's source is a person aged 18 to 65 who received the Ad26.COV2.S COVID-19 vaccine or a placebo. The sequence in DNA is TGTGCCAGCAGCTCAGCCCTATCCGGGCTTAACTATGGCTACACCTTC. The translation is CASSSALSGLNYGYTF.